The T cell receptor (beta chain) described here comes from a study of blood T cells in healthy people across ages. Overall study findings and caveats: Diversity estimates drawn from one million T cells were deemed underestimates.

Alongside a J-beta primer mix, a sample-barcoded 5' primer served in a second PCR lasting about 7 to 12 cycles. MiXCR, applied by TCRdb to the 5' RACE reads, yields one record per CDR3 protein. The sample lists about 1,000,000 distinct CDR3 sequences; less than 50% were seen once. Concerning this clonotype itself: Its antigen is still unknown.

The TCR sequence derives from a woman in her fifties or sixties in good health. Sequences were obtained from blood.

In DNA, the CDR3 is TGTGCCAGCAGTTTCTCTAGCGGAGGGGCATACAATGAGCAGTACTTC. It codes for CASSFSSGGAYNEQYF. This chain links TRBV28 with TRBJ2-7; 7 nucleotides line up with TRBD2. This CDR3 has 16 residues. V was pared by 3 bases and J by 7 bases, with 15 bases of the junction left unmatched. The germline gives CDR1 MDHEN, CDR2 SYDVKM.